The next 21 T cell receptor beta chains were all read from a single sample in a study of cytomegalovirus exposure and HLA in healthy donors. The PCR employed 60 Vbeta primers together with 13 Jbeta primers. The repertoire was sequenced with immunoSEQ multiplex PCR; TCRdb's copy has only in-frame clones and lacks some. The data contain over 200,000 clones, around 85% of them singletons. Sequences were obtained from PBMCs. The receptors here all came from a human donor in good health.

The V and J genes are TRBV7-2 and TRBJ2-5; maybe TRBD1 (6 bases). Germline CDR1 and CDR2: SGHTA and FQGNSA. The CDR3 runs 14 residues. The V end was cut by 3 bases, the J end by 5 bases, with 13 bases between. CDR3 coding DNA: TGTGCCAGCAGCTTGGGGGCCCCATGGGAGACCCAGTACTTC. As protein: CASSLGAPWETQYF.

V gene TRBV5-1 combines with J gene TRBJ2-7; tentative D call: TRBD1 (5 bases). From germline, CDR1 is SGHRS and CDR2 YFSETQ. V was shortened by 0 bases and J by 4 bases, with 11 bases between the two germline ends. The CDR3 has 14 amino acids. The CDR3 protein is CASSLAREGYEQYF. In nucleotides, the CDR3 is TGCGCCAGCAGCTTGGCCAGGGAAGGATACGAGCAGTACTTC.

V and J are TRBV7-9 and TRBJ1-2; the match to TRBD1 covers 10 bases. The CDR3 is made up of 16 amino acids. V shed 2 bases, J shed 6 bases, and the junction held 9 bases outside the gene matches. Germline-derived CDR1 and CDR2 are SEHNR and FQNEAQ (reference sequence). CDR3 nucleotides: TGTGCCAGCAGCTTATCACCGGGACAGGGGACCCATGGCTACACCTTC. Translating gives CASSLSPGQGTHGYTF.

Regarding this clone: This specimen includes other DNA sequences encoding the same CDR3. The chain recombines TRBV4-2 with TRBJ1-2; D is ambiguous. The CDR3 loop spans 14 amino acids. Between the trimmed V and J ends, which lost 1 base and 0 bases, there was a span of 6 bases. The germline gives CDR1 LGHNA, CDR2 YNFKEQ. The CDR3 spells CASSQGGANYGYTF. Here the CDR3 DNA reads TGTGCCAGCAGCCAAGGCGGCGCTAACTATGGCTACACCTTC.

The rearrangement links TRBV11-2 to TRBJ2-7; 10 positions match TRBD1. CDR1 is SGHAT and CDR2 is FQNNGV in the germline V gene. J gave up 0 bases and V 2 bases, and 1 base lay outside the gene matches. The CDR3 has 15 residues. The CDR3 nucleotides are TGTGCCAGCAGCTTAAGGGACAGGGGCTCCTACGAGCAGTACTTC. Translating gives CASSLRDRGSYEQYF.

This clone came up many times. The CDR3 DNA follows: TGCGCCAGCAGCCAAGATTTGAGGGAGACAGATACGCAGTATTTT. Its protein is CASSQDLRETDTQYF. The chain links TRBV4-3 to TRBJ2-3; a weak D match, TRBD2 (5 bases). V lost 0 bases to trimming and J lost 3 bases, with 10 bases between them. In germline, CDR1 is LGHNA, CDR2 YSLEER. The CDR3 has 15 residues.

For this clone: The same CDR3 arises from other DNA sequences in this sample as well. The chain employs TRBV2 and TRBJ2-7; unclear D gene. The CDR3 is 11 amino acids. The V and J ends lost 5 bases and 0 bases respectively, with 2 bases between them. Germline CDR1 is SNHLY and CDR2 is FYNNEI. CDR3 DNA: TGTGCCAGCAGTTACTCCTACGAGCAGTACTTC. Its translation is CASSYSYEQYF.

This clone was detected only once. The CDR3 region is CASTVTYGYTF. CDR3 DNA: TGTGCCAGCACAGTCACCTATGGCTACACCTTC. The genes are TRBV5-4 and TRBJ1-2; no clear D gene. This CDR3 has 11 residues. The germline V gene has CDR1 SGHNT and CDR2 YYREEE (reference sequence). V lost 6 bases to trimming and J lost 4 bases, with 7 bases between them.

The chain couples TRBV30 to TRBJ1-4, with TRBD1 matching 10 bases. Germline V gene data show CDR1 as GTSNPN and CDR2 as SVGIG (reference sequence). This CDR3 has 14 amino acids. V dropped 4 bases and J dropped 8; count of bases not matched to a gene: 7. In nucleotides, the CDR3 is TGTGCCTGGACCGGGACAGGGGAAAGAGAAAAACTGTTTTTT. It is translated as CAWTGTGEREKLFF.

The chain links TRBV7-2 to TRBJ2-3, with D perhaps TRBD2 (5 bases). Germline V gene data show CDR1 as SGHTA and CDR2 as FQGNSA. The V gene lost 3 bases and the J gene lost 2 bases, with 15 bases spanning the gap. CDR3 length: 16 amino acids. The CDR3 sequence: CASSLGALRATDTQYF. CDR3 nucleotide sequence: TGTGCCAGCAGCTTGGGAGCCCTGAGGGCCACAGATACGCAGTATTTT.

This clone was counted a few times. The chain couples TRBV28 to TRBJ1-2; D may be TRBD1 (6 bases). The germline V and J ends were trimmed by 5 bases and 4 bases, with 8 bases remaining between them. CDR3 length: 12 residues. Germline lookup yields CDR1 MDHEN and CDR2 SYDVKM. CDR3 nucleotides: TGTGCCAGCAGTGGACAGTCCTATGGCTACACCTTC. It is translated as CASSGQSYGYTF.

The CDR3 bases are TGCGCCAGCAGCTTTGGACTAGCGGGAGCGGAGCAGTACTTC. This gives the protein CASSFGLAGAEQYF. The genes are TRBV5-1 and TRBJ2-7; 13 nucleotides match TRBD2. Germline V gives CDR1 SGHRS, CDR2 YFSETQ. This CDR3 is built from 14 residues. Trimming took 2 bases from V and 7 from J; bases not matched to a gene: 3.

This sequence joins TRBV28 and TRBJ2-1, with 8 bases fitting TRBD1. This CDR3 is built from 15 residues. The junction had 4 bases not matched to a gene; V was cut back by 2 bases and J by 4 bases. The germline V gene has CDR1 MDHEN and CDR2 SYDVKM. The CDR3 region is CASSLGTGLYNEQFF. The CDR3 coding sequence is TGTGCCAGCAGTTTAGGGACAGGCCTATACAATGAGCAGTTCTTC.

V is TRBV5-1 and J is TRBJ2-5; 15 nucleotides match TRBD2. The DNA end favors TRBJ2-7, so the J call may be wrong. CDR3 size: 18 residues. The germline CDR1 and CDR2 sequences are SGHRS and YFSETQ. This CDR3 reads CASSFGTSGRTRSYEQYF. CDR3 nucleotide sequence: TGCGCCAGCAGCTTTGGGACTAGCGGGAGGACCCGCTCCTACGAGCAGTACTTC.

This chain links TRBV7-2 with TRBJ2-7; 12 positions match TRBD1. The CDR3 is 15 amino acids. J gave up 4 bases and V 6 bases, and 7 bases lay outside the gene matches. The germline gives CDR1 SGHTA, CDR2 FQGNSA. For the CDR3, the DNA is TGTGCCAGCAGGGAGGGACAGGGGGCGCCTTACGAGCAGTACTTC. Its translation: CASREGQGAPYEQYF.

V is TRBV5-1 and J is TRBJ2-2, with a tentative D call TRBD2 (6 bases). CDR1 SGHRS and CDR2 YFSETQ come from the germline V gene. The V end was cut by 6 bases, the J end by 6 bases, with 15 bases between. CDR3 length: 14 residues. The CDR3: CASKSGGGAGELFF. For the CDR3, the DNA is TGCGCCAGCAAGTCCGGGGGAGGCGCCGGGGAGCTGTTTTTT.

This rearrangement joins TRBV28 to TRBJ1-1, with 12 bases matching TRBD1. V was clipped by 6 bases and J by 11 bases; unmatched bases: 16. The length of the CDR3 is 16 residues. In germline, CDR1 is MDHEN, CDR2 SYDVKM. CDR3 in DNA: TGTGCCAGCAGCCGATGGTGGCGGGACAGGGGGCAAAGGGCTTTCTTT. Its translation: CASSRWWRDRGQRAFF.

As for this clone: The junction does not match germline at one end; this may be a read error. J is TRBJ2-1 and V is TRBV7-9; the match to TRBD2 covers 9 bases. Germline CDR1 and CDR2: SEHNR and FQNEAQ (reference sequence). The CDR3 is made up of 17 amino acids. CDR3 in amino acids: CSSSPEMSSGSADEQFF. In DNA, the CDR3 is TGTTCCAGCAGCCCCGAGATGAGTAGCGGGAGCGCCGATGAGCAGTTCTTC.

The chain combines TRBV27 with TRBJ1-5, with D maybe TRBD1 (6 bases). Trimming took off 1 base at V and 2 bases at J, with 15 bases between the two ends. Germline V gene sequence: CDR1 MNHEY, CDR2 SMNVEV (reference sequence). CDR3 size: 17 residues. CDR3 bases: TGTGCCAGCAGTTTATTGGGGGGGGCGAGGGGCAATCAGCCCCAGCATTTT. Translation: CASSLLGGARGNQPQHF.

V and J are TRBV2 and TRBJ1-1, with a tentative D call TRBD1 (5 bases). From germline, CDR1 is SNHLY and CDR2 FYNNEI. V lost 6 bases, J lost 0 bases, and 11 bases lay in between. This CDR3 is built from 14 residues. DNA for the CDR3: TGTGCCAGCAGGGAAAACAGGCTGAACACTGAAGCTTTCTTT. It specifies CASRENRLNTEAFF.

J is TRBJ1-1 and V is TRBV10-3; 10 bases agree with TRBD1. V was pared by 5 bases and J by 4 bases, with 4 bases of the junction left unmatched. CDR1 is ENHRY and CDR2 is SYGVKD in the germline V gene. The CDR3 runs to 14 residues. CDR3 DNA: TGTGCCATCAGTACGGGACAGGGGTTCACTGAAGCTTTCTTT. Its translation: CAISTGQGFTEAFF.